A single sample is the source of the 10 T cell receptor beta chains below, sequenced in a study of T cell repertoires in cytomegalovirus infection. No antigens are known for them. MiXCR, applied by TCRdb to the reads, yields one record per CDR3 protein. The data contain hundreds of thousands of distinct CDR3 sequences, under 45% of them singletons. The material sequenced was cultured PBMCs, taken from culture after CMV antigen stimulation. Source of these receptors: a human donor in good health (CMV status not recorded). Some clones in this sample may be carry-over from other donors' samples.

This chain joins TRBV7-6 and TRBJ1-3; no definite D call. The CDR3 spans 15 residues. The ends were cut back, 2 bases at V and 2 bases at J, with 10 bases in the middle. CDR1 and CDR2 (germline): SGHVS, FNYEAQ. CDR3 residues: CASSLIPHTGNTIYF. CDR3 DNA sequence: TGTGCCAGCAGCTTAATCCCCCACACTGGAAACACCATATATTTT.

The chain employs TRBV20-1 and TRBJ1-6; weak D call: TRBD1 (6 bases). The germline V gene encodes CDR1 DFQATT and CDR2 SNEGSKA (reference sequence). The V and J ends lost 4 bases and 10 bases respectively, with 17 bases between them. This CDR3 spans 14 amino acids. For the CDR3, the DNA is TGCAGTGCTAATACAGGGCCCCTAGGCTCACCCCTCCACTTT. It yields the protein CSANTGPLGSPLHF.

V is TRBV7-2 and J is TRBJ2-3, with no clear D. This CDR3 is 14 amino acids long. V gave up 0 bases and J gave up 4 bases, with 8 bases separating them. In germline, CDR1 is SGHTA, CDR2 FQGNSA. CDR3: CASSLASMPDTQYF. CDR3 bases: TGTGCCAGCAGCTTAGCTAGTATGCCAGATACGCAGTATTTT.

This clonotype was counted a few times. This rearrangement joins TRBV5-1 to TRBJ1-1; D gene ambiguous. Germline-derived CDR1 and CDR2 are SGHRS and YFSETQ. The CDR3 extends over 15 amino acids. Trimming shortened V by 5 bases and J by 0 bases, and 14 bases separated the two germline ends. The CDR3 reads CASRRMGFMNTEAFF. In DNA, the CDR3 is TGCGCCAGCAGGCGAATGGGGTTTATGAACACTGAAGCTTTCTTT.

CDR3 in amino acids: CASSSYTGFGTTEAFF. In DNA form, the CDR3 reads TGTGCCAGCAGTTCATATACAGGGTTTGGGACCACTGAAGCTTTCTTT. The J gene is TRBJ1-1, the V gene TRBV27; weak D call: TRBD1 (6 bases). Germline CDR1 is MNHEY and CDR2 is SMNVEV (reference sequence). The CDR3 runs to 16 residues. V shed 4 bases and J shed 4 bases, with 19 bases lying between them.

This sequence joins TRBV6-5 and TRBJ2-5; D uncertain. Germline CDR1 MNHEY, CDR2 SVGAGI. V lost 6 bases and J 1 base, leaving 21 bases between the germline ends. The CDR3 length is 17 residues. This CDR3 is CASSPRVYTDAQETQYF. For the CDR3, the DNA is TGTGCCAGCAGCCCTAGAGTTTATACGGACGCCCAAGAGACCCAGTACTTC.

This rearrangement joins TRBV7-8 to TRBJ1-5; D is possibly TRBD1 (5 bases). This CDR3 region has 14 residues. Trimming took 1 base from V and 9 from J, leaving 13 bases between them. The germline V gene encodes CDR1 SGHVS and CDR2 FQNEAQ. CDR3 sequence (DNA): TGTGCCAGCAGCTTAGGGGGCAAGTTCGTGCCCCAGCATTTT. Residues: CASSLGGKFVPQHF.

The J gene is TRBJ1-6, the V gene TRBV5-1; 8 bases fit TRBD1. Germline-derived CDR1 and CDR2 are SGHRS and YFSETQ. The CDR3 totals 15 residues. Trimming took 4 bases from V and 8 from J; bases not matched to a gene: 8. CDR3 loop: CASSEGQVRDSPLHF. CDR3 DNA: TGCGCCAGCAGCGAGGGACAGGTTAGGGATTCACCCCTCCACTTT.

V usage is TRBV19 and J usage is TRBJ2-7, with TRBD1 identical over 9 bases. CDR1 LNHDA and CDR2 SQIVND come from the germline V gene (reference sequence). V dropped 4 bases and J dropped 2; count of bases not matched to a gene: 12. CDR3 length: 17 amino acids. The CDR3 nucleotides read TGTGCCAGTAGTAGGGTACTGGGGACAGGGCGGACCTACGAGCAGTACTTC. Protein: CASSRVLGTGRTYEQYF.

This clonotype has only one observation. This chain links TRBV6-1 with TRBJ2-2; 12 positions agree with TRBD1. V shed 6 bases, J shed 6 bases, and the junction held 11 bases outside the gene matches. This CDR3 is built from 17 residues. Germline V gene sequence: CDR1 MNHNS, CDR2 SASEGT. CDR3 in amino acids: CASRDTPGTGGAGELFF. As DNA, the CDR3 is TGTGCCAGCAGAGATACCCCCGGGACAGGGGGCGCCGGGGAGCTGTTTTTT.